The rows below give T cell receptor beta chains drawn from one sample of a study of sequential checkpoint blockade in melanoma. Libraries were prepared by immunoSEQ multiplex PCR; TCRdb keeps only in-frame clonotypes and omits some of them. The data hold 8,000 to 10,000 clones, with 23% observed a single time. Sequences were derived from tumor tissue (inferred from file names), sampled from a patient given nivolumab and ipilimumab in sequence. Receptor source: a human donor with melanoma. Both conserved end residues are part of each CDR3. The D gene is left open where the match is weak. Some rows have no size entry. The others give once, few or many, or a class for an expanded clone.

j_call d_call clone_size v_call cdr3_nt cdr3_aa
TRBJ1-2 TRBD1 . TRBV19 TGTGCCAGTAGTATGCGGACAGGGAAAGGCTACACCTTC CASSMRTGKGYTF
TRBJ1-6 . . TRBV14 TGTGCCAGCCGCCAATTGGGCCCTAAGAATTCACCCCTCCACTTT CASRQLGPKNSPLHF
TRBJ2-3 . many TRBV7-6 TGTGCCAGCAGCTTAGGGCAGAGTCTGGATACGCAGTATTTT CASSLGQSLDTQYF
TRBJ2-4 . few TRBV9 TGTGCCAGCAGCGCCGCCTCAGCGGTTGCCAAAAACATTCAGTACTTC CASSAASAVAKNIQYF
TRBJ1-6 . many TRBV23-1 TGCGCCAGCAGCCAAGATAGCCCACGGGTGAATTCACCCCTCCACTTT CASSQDSPRVNSPLHF
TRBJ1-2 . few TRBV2 TGTGCCTGTTTTAATCCAGGACTCAACTATGGCTACACCTTC CACFNPGLNYGYTF
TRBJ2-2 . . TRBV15 TGTGCCACCAGCACCGAATTTGAGTCGGTGAACACCGGGGAGCTGTTTTTT CATSTEFESVNTGELFF
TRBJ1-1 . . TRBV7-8 TGTGCCAGCAGCTTACTCACGGGGACTGAAGCTTTCTTT CASSLLTGTEAFF
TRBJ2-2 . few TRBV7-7 TGTGCCAGCAGCCTCCCCCAGGGGGGGTTCGGGGAGCTGTTTTTT CASSLPQGGFGELFF
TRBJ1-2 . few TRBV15 TGTGCCACCAGCAGAGATGACCCAGGGGTATATGGCTACACCTTC CATSRDDPGVYGYTF
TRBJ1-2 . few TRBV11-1 TGTGCCAGCAGCTTAGGGGGGATAAGCAACTATGGCTACACCTTC CASSLGGISNYGYTF
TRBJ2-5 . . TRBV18 TGTGCCAGCTCACCGGGATATGTTAAAGAGACCCAGTACTTC CASSPGYVKETQYF
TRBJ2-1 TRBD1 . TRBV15 TGTGCCACCAGCAGGGACAGGGGGCGCTTTGAGCAGTTCTTC CATSRDRGRFEQFF
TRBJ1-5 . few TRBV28 TGTGCCAGCATCCGTGGGGCATACTTCTATCAGCCCCAGCATTTT CASIRGAYFYQPQHF
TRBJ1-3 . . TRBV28 TGTGCCATCAAAGCGAGACCCGGACAGATCTCTGGAAACACCATATATTTT CAIKARPGQISGNTIYF
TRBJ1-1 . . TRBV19 TGTGCCACCAGCAGGGATGGGAACACTGAAGCTTTCTTT CATSRDGNTEAFF
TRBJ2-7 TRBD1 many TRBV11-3 TGTGCCAGCAGCAGACAGGGGAGCTCCTACGAGCAGTACTTC CASSRQGSSYEQYF
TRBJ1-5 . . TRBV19 TGTGCCAGTAGGGCAGGGAACAGCAATCAGCCCCAGCATTTT CASRAGNSNQPQHF
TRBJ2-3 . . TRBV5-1 TGCGCCAGCAGCCCTCAGGGGTCCCCAGATACGCAGTATTTT CASSPQGSPDTQYF
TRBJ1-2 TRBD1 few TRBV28 TGTGCCAGCAGCCCCGGGACAGATCCACGCTATGGCTACACCTTC CASSPGTDPRYGYTF
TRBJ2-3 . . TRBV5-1 TGCGCCAGCAGTCCTGGGGGGACGGGGGATACGCAGTATTTT CASSPGGTGDTQYF
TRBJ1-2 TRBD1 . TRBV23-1 TGCGCCAGCAGCCAAGCCGAGGGGGACAGGAGAAAGAGGTATGGCTACACCTTC CASSQAEGDRRKRYGYTF